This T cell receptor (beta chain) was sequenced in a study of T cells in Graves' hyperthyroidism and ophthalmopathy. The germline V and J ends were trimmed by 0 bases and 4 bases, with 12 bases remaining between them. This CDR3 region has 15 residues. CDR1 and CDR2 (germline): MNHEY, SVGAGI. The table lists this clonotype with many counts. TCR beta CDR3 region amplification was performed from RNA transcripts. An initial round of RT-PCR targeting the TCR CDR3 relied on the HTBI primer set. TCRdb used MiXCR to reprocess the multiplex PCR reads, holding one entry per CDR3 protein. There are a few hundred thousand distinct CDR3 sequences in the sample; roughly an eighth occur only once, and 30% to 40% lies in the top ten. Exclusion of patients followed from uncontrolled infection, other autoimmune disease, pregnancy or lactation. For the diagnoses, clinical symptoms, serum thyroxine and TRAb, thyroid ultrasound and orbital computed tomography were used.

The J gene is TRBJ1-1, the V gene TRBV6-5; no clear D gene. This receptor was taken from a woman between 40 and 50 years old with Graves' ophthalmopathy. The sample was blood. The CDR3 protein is CASSYSFGRGTEAFF. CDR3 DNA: TGTGCCAGCAGTTACTCCTTTGGTCGGGGCACTGAAGCTTTCTTT.